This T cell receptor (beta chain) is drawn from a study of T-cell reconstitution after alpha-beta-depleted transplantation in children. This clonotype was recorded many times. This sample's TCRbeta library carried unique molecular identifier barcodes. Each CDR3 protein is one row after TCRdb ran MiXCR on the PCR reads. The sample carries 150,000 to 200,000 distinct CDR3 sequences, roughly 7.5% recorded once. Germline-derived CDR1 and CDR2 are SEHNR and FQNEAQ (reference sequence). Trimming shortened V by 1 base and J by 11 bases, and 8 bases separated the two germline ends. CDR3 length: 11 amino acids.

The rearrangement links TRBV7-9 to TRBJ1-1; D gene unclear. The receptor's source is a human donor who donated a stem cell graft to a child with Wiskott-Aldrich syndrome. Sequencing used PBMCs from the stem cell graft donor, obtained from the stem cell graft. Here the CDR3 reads CASSLGTGAFF. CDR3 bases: TGTGCCAGCAGCTTAGGGACTGGGGCTTTCTTT.